This section outlines one T cell receptor (beta chain) sequence together with its context. Its antigen is still unknown. The data were taken from a study of shared clonotypes between healthy human individuals. With 1 base removed from V and 3 bases from J, the gap between germline ends came to 9 bases. CDR1 and CDR2 from the germline V gene are SGHVS and FQNEAQ. This CDR3 comprises 14 residues. Every donor was a Caucasian adult from Nashville, Tennessee. TCRdb's copy holds only in-frame clones and misses some; the assay was immunoSEQ multiplex PCR. The repertoire consists of a few million clones, with around 94% occurring once and the leading ten covering roughly 0.13%. The study's findings and limits: Several donors had roughly 5.2% of their naive CD4 clonotypes in common. Generally, naive subsets (rather than memory subsets) showed larger estimated richness.

Material for sequencing was naive CD4+ T cells sorted from blood. Subset indicated: CD45RA+ positively selected. This receptor was obtained from a man between 18 and 29 years old in good health. This sequence joins TRBV7-8 and TRBJ1-2; D is unresolved. The chain's CDR3 is CASSLDTAYYGYTF. Written as DNA, the CDR3 is TGTGCCAGCAGCTTAGACACGGCCTACTATGGCTACACCTTC.